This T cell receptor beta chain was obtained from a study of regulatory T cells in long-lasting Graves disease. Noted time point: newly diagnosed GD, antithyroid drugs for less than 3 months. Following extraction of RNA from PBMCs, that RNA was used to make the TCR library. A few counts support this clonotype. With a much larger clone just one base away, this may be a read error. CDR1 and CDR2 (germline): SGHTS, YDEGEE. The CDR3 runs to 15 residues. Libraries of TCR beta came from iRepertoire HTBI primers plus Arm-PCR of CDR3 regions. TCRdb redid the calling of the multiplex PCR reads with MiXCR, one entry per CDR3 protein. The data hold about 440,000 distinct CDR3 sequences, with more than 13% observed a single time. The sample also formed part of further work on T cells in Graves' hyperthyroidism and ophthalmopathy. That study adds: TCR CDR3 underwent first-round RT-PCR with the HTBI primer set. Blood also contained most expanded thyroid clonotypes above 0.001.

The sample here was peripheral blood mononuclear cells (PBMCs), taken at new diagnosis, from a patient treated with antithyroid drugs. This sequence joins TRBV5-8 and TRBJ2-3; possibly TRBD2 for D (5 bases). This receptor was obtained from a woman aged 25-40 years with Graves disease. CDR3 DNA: TGTGCCAGCAGCTTGGGAGGGATTGGGTCAGATGCGCAGTATTTT. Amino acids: CASSLGGIGSDAQYF.